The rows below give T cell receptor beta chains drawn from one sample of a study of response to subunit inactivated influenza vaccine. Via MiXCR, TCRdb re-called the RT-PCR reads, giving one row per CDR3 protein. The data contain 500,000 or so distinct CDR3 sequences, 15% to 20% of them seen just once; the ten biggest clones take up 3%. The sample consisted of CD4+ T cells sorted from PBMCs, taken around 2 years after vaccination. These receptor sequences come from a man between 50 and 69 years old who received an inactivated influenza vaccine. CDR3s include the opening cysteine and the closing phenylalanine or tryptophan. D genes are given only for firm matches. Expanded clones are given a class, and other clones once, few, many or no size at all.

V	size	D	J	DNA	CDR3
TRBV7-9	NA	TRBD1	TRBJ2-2	TGTGCCAGCAGCCAACCTAACAGGGGGCTAAACACCGGGGAGCTGTTTTTT	CASSQPNRGLNTGELFF
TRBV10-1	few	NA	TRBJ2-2	TGCGCCACCCAGCCGGGAACAAACACCGGGGAGCTGTTTTTT	CATQPGTNTGELFF
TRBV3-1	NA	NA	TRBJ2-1	TGTGCCAGCAGCCAAGTTGCCAGGGCTGAGCAGTTCTTC	CASSQVARAEQFF
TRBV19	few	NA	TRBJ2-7	TGTGCCAGTAGTACCCAGGACAGTTACTCCTACGAGCAGTACTTC	CASSTQDSYSYEQYF
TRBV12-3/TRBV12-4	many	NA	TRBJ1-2	TGTGCCAGCAGTTTGAGGGGGGGCAATGGCTACACCTTC	CASSLRGGNGYTF
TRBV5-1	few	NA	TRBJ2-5	TGCGCCAGCAGCGTAAAGTTGGGGGGAGGAGAGACCCAGTACTTC	CASSVKLGGGETQYF
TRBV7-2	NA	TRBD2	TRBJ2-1	TGTGCCAGCAGACCGAGGGGACTAGCGGCTTACAATGAGCAGTTCTTC	CASRPRGLAAYNEQFF
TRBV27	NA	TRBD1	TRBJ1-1	TGTGCCAGCACCTCTTACAGGGGGACCTTGAACACTGAAGCTTTCTTT	CASTSYRGTLNTEAFF
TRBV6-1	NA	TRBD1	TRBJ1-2	TGTGCCAGCAGCCTCGCAGGGGGCAGGGATGGCTACACCTTC	CASSLAGGRDGYTF
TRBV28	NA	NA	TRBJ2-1	TGTGCCAGCAGTTTAATGAGAGGTGGGAGGCACGCTGAGCAGTTCTTC	CASSLMRGGRHAEQFF
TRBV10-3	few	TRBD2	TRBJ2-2	TGTGCCATCAAGGGGGGTAGCGGGAGCACTAACACCGGGGAGCTGTTTTTT	CAIKGGSGSTNTGELFF
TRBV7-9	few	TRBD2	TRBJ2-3	TGTGCCAGCAGCCCAGGACTAGCGGGAATGAATACGCAGTATTTT	CASSPGLAGMNTQYF
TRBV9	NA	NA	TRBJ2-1	TGTGCCAGCAGCGTAGTTGATCGGGGGGCCCATGAGCAGTTCTTC	CASSVVDRGAHEQFF
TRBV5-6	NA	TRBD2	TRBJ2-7	TGTGCCAGCAGCTCCTTAGCGGGAGGATCGCAGTACTTC	CASSSLAGGSQYF
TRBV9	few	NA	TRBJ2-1	TGTGCCAGCAGCGTAGATAATAATGAGCAGTTCTTC	CASSVDNNEQFF
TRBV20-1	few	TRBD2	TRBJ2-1	TGCAGTGCTACTAGCGGGAGGGCGGGGGGAAATGAGCAGTTCTTC	CSATSGRAGGNEQFF
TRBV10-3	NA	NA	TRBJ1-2	TGTGCCATCAGGACGGCCAGCTATGGCTACACCTTC	CAIRTASYGYTF
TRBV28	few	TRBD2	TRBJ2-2	TGTGCCAGCAGTTTACGGCCGGGGAGGGATACCGGGGAGCTGTTTTTT	CASSLRPGRDTGELFF
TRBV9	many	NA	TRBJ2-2	TGTGCCAGCAGCTCCCGGCCACTTGGTCCGGCGGGGGCCGGAACCGGGGAGCTGTTTTTT	CASSSRPLGPAGAGTGELFF
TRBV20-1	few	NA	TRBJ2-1	TGCAGTGCTCTCTTCCCGGGCCATAATAACGATGAGCAGTTCTTC	CSALFPGHNNDEQFF
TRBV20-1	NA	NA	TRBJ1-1	TGCAGTGCCAGGAGTGTGGGGAGGAACACTGAAGCTTTCTTT	CSARSVGRNTEAFF
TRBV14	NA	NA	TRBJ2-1	TGTGCCAGCAGCCAGATCTCGTTGGGGGCGGGCAATGAGCAGTTCTTC	CASSQISLGAGNEQFF
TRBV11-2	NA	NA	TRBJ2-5	TGTGCCAGCAGCTTAGTTAGGGGTAGCCCTCGAGAGACCCAGTACTTC	CASSLVRGSPRETQYF
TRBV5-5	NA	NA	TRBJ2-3	TGTGCCAGCAGCCTAGGAGGGGCCACTTTCACAGATACGCAGTATTTT	CASSLGGATFTDTQYF
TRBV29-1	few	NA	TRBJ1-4	TGCAGCGTTACAGGGAGGAATGAAAAACTGTTTTTT	CSVTGRNEKLFF
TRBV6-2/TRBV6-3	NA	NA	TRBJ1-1	TGTGCCAGCAGTTACGTACAGAAAACTGAAGCTTTCTTT	CASSYVQKTEAFF
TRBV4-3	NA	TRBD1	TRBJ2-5	TGCGCCAGCAGCCCGAAGCTCTACAGGGGAGAACTGGAGACCCAGTACTTC	CASSPKLYRGELETQYF
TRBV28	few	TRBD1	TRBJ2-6	TGTGCCAGCAGTTTAAGACAGGGGAGAGCTGGGGCCAACGTCCTGACTTTC	CASSLRQGRAGANVLTF
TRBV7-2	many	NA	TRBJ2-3	TGTGCCAGCAGCTTAGGAGGAATTAATACGCAGTATTTT	CASSLGGINTQYF
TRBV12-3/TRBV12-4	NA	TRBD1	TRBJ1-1	TGTGCCAGCAGTCCTCTCCGACAGGGAGTCACTGAAGCTTTCTTT	CASSPLRQGVTEAFF
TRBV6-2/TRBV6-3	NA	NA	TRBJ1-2	TGTGCCAGCAGTCCACAGGCCACATCTAACTATGGCTACACCTTC	CASSPQATSNYGYTF
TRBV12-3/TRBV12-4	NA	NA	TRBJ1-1	TGTGCCAGCAGGCTCCTGGCGGCTGAAGCTTTCTTT	CASRLLAAEAFF